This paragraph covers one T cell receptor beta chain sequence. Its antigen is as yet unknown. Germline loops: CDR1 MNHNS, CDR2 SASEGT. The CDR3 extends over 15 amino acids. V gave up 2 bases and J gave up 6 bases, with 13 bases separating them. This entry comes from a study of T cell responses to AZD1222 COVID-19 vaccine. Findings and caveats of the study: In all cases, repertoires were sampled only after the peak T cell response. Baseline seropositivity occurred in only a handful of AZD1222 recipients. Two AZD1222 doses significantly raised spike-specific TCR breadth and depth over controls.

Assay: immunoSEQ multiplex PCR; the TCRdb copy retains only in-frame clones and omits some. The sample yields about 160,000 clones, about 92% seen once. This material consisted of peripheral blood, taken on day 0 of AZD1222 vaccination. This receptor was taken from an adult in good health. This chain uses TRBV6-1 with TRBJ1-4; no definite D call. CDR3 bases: TGTGCCAGCAGTGAACATGGGGTTTCTCATGAAAAACTGTTTTTT. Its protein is CASSEHGVSHEKLFF.